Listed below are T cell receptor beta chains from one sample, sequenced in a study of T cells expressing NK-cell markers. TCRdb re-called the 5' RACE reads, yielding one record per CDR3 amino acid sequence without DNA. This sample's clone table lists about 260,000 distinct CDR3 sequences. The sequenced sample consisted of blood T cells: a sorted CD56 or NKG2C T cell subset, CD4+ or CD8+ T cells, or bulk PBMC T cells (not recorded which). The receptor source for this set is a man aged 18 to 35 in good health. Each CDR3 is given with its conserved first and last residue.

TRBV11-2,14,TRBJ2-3,CASSSSVGLVSQYF
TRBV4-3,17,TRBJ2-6,CASSQDQGNSGANVLTF
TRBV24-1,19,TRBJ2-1,CATSDLRLAGGPGVHEQFF
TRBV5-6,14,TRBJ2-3,CASSKGQVEDTQYF
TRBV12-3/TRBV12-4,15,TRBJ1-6,CASSLAPGAGSPLHF
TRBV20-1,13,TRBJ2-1,CSATAVSYNEQFF
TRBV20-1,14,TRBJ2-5,CSADEGRHQETQYF
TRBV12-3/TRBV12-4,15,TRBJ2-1,CASSDQGAFYNEQFF
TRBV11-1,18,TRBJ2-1,CASSSSGTGASSYNEQFF
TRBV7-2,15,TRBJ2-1,CASRLAGDFYNEQFF
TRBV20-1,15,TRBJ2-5,CSARGTGDPQETQYF
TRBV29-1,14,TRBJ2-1,CSVASSTYYNEQFF
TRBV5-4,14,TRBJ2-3,CASSTRDSGVLNYF
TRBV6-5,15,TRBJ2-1,CASRTSGVSYNEQFF
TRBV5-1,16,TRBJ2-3,CASSPRDRGRTDTQYF
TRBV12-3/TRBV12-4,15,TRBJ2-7,CASSLSAGAPHEQYF
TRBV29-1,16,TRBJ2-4,CSVEDRGAGWQNIQYF
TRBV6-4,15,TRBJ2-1,CASSVTSGRVNEQFF
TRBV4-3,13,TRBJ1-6,CASSQEVASPLHF
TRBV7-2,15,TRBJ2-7,CASSLGPGFGYEQYF
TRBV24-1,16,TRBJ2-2,CATSDPRKTNTGELFF
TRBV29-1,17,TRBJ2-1,CSVLPFQGGSFYNEQFF
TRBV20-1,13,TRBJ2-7,CSASSLAGYEQYF
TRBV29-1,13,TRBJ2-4,CSVGQSFKNIQYF
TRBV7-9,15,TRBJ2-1,CASKGLAGANNEQFF
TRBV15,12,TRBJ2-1,CATSRDRRSEFF
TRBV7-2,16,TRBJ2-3,CASSQTAGGSTDTQYF
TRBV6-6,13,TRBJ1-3,CATGGQSGNTIYF
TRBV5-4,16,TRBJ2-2,CASSLGGTGNTGELFF
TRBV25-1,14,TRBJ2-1,CASSGNRFAMKQFF
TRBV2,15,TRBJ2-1,CASSLTSGSYDEQFF
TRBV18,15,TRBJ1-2,CASSPPGQGAWGYTF
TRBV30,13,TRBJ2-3,CAWSVGGTDTQYF
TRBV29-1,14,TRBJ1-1,CSVEVGTANTEAFF
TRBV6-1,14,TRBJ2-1,CASRPGQGGNEQFF
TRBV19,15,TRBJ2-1,CASQKAGGQHNEQFF
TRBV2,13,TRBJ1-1,CATMAGMNTEAFF
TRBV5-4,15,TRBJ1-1,CASSLGGMMNTEAFF
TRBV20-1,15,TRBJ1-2,CSARGSDRTNYGYTF
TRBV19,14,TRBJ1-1,CASSFQRANTEAFF
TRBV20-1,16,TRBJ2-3,CSAGYKTGTSTDTQYF
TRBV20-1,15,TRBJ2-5,CSAGVGRAEGETQYF
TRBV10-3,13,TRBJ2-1,CAISGGTVGEQFF
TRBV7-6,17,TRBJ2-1,CASSTPRGGASVNEQFF
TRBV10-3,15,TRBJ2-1,CAISESRESYNEQFF
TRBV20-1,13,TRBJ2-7,CSASGDGGNEQYF
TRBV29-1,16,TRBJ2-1,CSGGLAGGPGYNEQFF
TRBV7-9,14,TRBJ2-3,CASSPGRVVDTQYF
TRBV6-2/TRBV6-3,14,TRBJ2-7,CASSFRTGTPEAYF
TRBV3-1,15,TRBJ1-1,CASSHSGQADTEAFF
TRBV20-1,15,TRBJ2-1,CSARGTSGSGNEQFF
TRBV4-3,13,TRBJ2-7,CASSQDRGREQYF